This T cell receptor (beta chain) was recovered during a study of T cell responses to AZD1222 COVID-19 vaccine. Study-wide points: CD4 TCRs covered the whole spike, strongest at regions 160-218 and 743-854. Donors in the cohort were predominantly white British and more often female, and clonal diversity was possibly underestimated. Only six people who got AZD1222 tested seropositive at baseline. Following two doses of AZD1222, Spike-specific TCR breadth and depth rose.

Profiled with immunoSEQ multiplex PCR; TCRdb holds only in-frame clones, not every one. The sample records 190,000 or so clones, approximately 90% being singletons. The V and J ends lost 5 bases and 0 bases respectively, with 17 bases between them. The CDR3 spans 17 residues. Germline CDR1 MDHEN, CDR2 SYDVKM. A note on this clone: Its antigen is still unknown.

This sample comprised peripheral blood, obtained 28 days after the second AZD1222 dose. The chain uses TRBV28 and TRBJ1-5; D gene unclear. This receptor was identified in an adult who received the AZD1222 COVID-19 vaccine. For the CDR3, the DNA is TGTGCCAGCAGTCAATGGGGAGGTTCCTATAGCAATCAGCCCCAGCATTTT. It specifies CASSQWGGSYSNQPQHF. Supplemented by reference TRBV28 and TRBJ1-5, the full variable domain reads DVKVTQSSRYLVKRTGEKVFLECVQDMDHENMFWYRQDPGLGLRLIYFSYDVKMKEKGDIPEGYSVSREKKERFSLILESASTNQTSMYLCASSQWGGSYSNQPQHFGDGTRLSIL.